One sample yielded the 7 T cell receptor beta chains listed below, sequenced in a study of T cells in Graves' hyperthyroidism and ophthalmopathy. TCR beta CDR3 regions were amplified from RNA transcripts. The HTBI primer set drove a first-round RT-PCR of the TCR CDR3. TCRdb ran MiXCR on the multiplex PCR reads and lists one entry per CDR3 protein. The sample lists about 840,000 distinct CDR3 sequences, roughly 40% occurring once. The sequencing input was blood. Receptors were obtained from a man between 18 and 35 years old with Graves' hyperthyroidism.

This clonotype was detected ten times or more. The rearrangement links TRBV5-1 to TRBJ2-7; D not resolved. Germline values: CDR1 SGHRS, CDR2 YFSETQ. CDR3 length: 15 residues. Trimming left V 0 bases short and J 0 bases short, with 10 bases between. The CDR3 DNA reads TGCGCCAGCAGCTTGGAACAACCGTTCTCCTACGAGCAGTACTTC. It yields the protein CASSLEQPFSYEQYF.

The sample holds many counts of this clonotype. The chain carries TRBV29-1 and TRBJ1-1; tentative D call: TRBD1 (5 bases). CDR1 and CDR2 (germline): SQVTM, ANQGSEA. The CDR3 sequence is 13 residues long. The germline V and J ends were trimmed by 0 bases and 7 bases, with 12 bases remaining between them. The CDR3 reads CSVEDPLGDEAFF. The CDR3 DNA sequence: TGCAGCGTTGAAGATCCTCTGGGGGATGAAGCTTTCTTT.

The V and J genes are TRBV20-1 and TRBJ2-6, with TRBD2 as a possible D gene (5 bases). The CDR3 is 17 amino acids. The V gene's germline CDR1 is DFQATT and CDR2 SNEGSKA (reference sequence). V lost 4 bases, J lost 1 base, and 17 bases lay in between. CDR3 region: CSAKMRELNSGANVLTF. The CDR3 DNA reads as TGCAGTGCTAAGATGAGGGAGCTAAATTCTGGGGCCAACGTCCTGACTTTC.

This rearrangement joins TRBV7-9 to TRBJ2-7; D is unresolved. Trimming cost V 3 bases and J 2 bases, with 11 bases left between them. The germline gives CDR1 SEHNR, CDR2 FQNEAQ (reference sequence). The CDR3 is 14 residues long. CDR3 protein: CASSLYPDTYEQYF. CDR3 sequence (DNA): TGTGCCAGCAGCTTGTATCCAGATACCTACGAGCAGTACTTC.

Many counts were recorded for this clonotype. The J gene is TRBJ2-2, the V gene TRBV9, with a weak D call TRBD1 (5 bases). V was trimmed by 6 bases and J by 6 bases, leaving 12 bases between them. Germline lookup yields CDR1 SGDLS and CDR2 YYNGEE. CDR3 length equals 13 residues. Here the CDR3 reads CASTTLGAGELFF. The CDR3 DNA reads as TGTGCCAGCACCACCCTAGGGGCCGGGGAGCTGTTTTTT.

Comment on this clonotype: This may be a read error: a much more frequent sequence differs by one nucleotide. The chain carries TRBV10-3 and TRBJ2-7; TRBD2 is a possible D gene (6 bases). The germline V gene has CDR1 ENHRY and CDR2 SYGVKD. This CDR3 has 14 amino acids. V lost 6 bases and J 2 bases, leaving 14 bases between the germline ends. In nucleotides, the CDR3 is TGTGCCATCAGCGTAGGAGGGAGGCCCTACGAGCAGTACTTC. Amino acids: CAISVGGRPYEQYF.

This clonotype was found many times. The J gene is TRBJ1-6, the V gene TRBV7-9; 7 bases map to TRBD1. The CDR3 runs 14 residues. After removal of 5 bases from V and 8 bases from J, the junction contained 6 bases not matched to a gene. Per germline, CDR1 SEHNR and CDR2 FQNEAQ (reference sequence). Here the CDR3 reads CASSVTGTDSPLHF. The CDR3 region has the DNA TGTGCCAGCAGCGTGACCGGGACAGATTCACCCCTCCACTTT.